A single sample gave rise to the 25 T cell receptor beta chains below, sequenced in a study of blood T cell repertoires in COVID-19 (dated by TCRdb to the early 2020s). Library construction relied on the immunoSEQ multiplex PCR assay. TCRdb mirrors the immuneACCESS table, restricted to in-frame sequences. Some clones are absent from its copies; in checked studies, under half trace to an unresolved V gene, and the reason for the others is unknown. This sample gives about 36,000 clones in total; around 80% of them show up just once. 33% of the sample lies in the top ten. Sequencing used peripheral blood. The receptors originated from a man aged 55 to 70 with acute or convalescent COVID-19.

CDR3 bases: TGTGCCAGTAGTATAGGCAGGGACACTGAAGCTTTCTTT. This codes for CASSIGRDTEAFF. The V gene is TRBV19, the J gene TRBJ1-1, with D tentatively TRBD1 (5 bases). The germline V gene has CDR1 LNHDA and CDR2 SQIVND (reference sequence). The CDR3 spans 13 residues. Trimming removed 1 base at V and 3 bases at J, with 6 bases between.

V usage is TRBV11-3 and J usage is TRBJ2-7, with D perhaps matching TRBD1 (6 bases). The germline V gene has CDR1 SGHNT and CDR2 YENEEA. Trimming pared 4 bases from V and 2 bases from J, leaving 18 bases between. This CDR3 region has 16 residues. DNA for the CDR3: TGTGCCAGCAGCTCCGCCGGGACACCCATACCCTACGAGCAGTACTTC. Amino acids: CASSSAGTPIPYEQYF. Variable domain in full (rest from reference TRBV11-3 and TRBJ2-7): EAGVVQSPRYKIIEKKQPVAFWCNPISGHNTLYWYLQNLGQGPELLIRYENEEAVDDSQLPKDRFSAERLKGVDSTLKIQPAELGDSAVYLCASSSAGTPIPYEQYFGPGTRLTVT.

V gene TRBV9 combines with J gene TRBJ2-5; TRBD2 matches 14 bases. CDR1 and CDR2 from the germline V gene are SGDLS and YYNGEE. Germline trimming cut 0 bases from V and 4 bases from J; bases unmatched to any gene: 8. The CDR3 contains 18 residues. The chain's CDR3 is CASSVEAGTSGRLETQYF. DNA for the CDR3: TGTGCCAGCAGCGTAGAGGCGGGGACTAGCGGGAGATTAGAGACCCAGTACTTC.

This clone was seen only a few times. V is TRBV3-1 (or the pseudogene TRBV3-2) and J is TRBJ1-2; the D gene is possibly TRBD1 (6 bases). The CDR3 is made up of 15 amino acids. In germline, CDR1 is LGHDT, CDR2 YNNKEL (reference sequence). Between the trimmed V and J ends, which lost 4 bases and 5 bases, there was a span of 17 bases. The CDR3, as DNA: TGTGCCAGCAGCCTCGAGGCGGGGGCATATTATGGCTACACCTTC. Amino acid sequence: CASSLEAGAYYGYTF.

V usage is TRBV10-3 and J usage is TRBJ1-2, with D tentatively TRBD1 (6 bases). The CDR3 totals 15 residues. From germline, CDR1 is ENHRY and CDR2 SYGVKD. The V end was cut by 5 bases, the J end by 1 base, with 14 bases between. The CDR3 sequence is CAISSDRPYNYGYTF. Here the CDR3 DNA reads TGTGCCATCAGTTCAGACAGGCCCTATAACTATGGCTACACCTTC.

This chain connects TRBV19 to TRBJ1-2; weak D call: TRBD1 (6 bases). Deletions cut 0 bases from V and 10 bases from J, with 18 bases between. The germline CDR1 and CDR2 sequences are LNHDA and SQIVND (reference sequence). The CDR3 is 15 residues long. The CDR3 coding sequence is TGTGCCAGTAGTATAGAAACAGGGCCCACTTCTGACTACACCTTC. Its protein product is CASSIETGPTSDYTF.

The rearrangement uses TRBV6-5 and TRBJ2-7; TRBD1 aligns across 9 bases. The germline gives CDR1 MNHEY, CDR2 SVGAGI. The V gene end was trimmed by 5 bases and the J gene end by 1 base; junction bases not matched to a gene: 6. The CDR3 runs to 15 residues. For the CDR3, the DNA is TGTGCCAGCAGTCCATTCGGGACAGGGTCCTACGAGCAGTACTTC. Encoded protein: CASSPFGTGSYEQYF.

The gene calls are TRBV3-1 (or the pseudogene TRBV3-2) and TRBJ2-5; D not certain. V gave up 1 base and J gave up 5 bases, with 5 bases separating them. Germline values: CDR1 LGHDT, CDR2 YNNKEL (reference sequence). The CDR3 spans 12 residues. CDR3 nucleotides: TGTGCCAGCAGCCAAGTACGGGAGACCCAGTACTTC. Translation: CASSQVRETQYF.

V is TRBV20-1 and J is TRBJ1-1; 8 bases fit TRBD1. Germline values: CDR1 DFQATT, CDR2 SNEGSKA (reference sequence). The CDR3 is 15 residues long. Losses at the gene ends were 3 bases for V and 0 bases for J; bases not matched to a gene: 6. The CDR3 spells CSASPGQVMNTEAFF. The CDR3 nucleotides are TGCAGTGCTAGTCCGGGACAGGTCATGAACACTGAAGCTTTCTTT.

The rearrangement links TRBV5-1 to TRBJ2-7; no definite D call. The CDR3 loop spans 14 amino acids. V was trimmed by 5 bases and J by 1 base, leaving 13 bases between them. The germline V gene has CDR1 SGHRS and CDR2 YFSETQ. The CDR3 is CASRTSPGSYEQYF. The CDR3 DNA sequence: TGCGCCAGCAGAACCTCCCCAGGTTCCTACGAGCAGTACTTC. Full variable domain (rest looked up from reference TRBV5-1 and TRBJ2-7): KAGVTQTPRYLIKTRGQQVTLSCSPISGHRSVSWYQQTPGQGLQFLFEYFSETQRNKGNFPGRFSGRQFSNSRSEMNVSTLELGDSALYLCASRTSPGSYEQYFGPGTRLTVT.

This rearrangement joins TRBV5-5 to TRBJ2-1; D gene uncertain. This CDR3 has 12 residues. Looked up from germline, CDR1 is SGHKS and CDR2 is YYEKEE (reference sequence). Trimming removed 2 bases from V and 3 bases from J, with 3 bases in between. This CDR3 is CASSLLYNEQFF. The CDR3 DNA sequence: TGTGCCAGCAGCTTACTCTACAATGAGCAGTTCTTC.

This chain uses TRBV4-3 with TRBJ2-1; 9 nucleotides agree with TRBD1. Germline loops: CDR1 LGHNA, CDR2 YSLEER. The CDR3 consists of 16 residues. With V trimmed by 0 bases and J by 7 bases, 7 bases remained unmatched. The CDR3 region is CASSQELGQGGNEQFF. In DNA form, the CDR3 reads TGCGCCAGCAGCCAAGAATTGGGACAGGGAGGGAATGAGCAGTTCTTC.

V gene TRBV3-1 (or the pseudogene TRBV3-2) combines with J gene TRBJ2-1; 9 bases map to TRBD1. The CDR3 is 12 amino acids. The germline V gene encodes CDR1 LGHDT and CDR2 YNNKEL (reference sequence). The trim removed 4 bases at V and 15 bases at J, leaving 7 bases unmatched. CDR3 sequence reads: CASSPAGTGMFF. The CDR3 nucleotides read TGTGCCAGCAGCCCCGCCGGGACAGGGATGTTCTTC.

The J gene is TRBJ2-7, the V gene TRBV6-5; D gene uncertain. Trimming took 7 bases from V and 1 from J, leaving 14 bases between them. The CDR3 totals 14 residues. From germline, CDR1 is MNHEY and CDR2 SVGAGI. This CDR3 reads CASIAPFISYEQYF. CDR3 in DNA: TGTGCCAGCATCGCGCCTTTCATATCCTACGAGCAGTACTTC.

The chain employs TRBV27 and TRBJ2-1, with a weak D call TRBD1 (6 bases). Trimming removed 0 bases at V and 0 bases at J, with 12 bases between. This CDR3 is built from 17 residues. Germline V gene lookup returns CDR1 MNHEY and CDR2 SMNVEV (reference sequence). CDR3 nucleotide sequence: TGTGCCAGCAGTTTATCATTGGGGGCCAGCTCCTACAATGAGCAGTTCTTC. Translation gives CASSLSLGASSYNEQFF.

The chain is built from TRBV10-3 and TRBJ2-7; 12 positions match TRBD1. This CDR3 comprises 16 residues. Germline lookup yields CDR1 ENHRY and CDR2 SYGVKD. Losses at the gene ends were 5 bases for V and 4 bases for J; bases not matched to a gene: 9. The CDR3 protein is CAISTTGTGGAYEQYF. The CDR3 DNA reads TGTGCCATCAGTACGACCGGGACAGGGGGCGCGTACGAGCAGTACTTC.

This chain connects TRBV5-1 to TRBJ2-5; TRBD1 aligns across 7 bases. The CDR3 extends over 15 amino acids. The V gene end was trimmed by 6 bases and the J gene end by 1 base; junction bases not matched to a gene: 9. From germline, CDR1 is SGHRS and CDR2 YFSETQ. CDR3 coding DNA: TGCGCCAGCACCCCCCGGACAGGACTCCAAGAGACCCAGTACTTC. Encoded protein: CASTPRTGLQETQYF.

J is TRBJ2-4 and V is TRBV19; TRBD1 agrees at 8 bases. Losses at the gene ends were 2 bases for V and 0 bases for J; bases not matched to a gene: 3. Looked up from germline, CDR1 is LNHDA and CDR2 is SQIVND (reference sequence). The CDR3 is 16 residues long. In DNA, the CDR3 is TGTGCCAGTAGTATACAGGGGGCCCTAGCCAAAAACATTCAGTACTTC. Translating gives CASSIQGALAKNIQYF.

This clone was counted between two and nine times. The V call is TRBV19, the J call TRBJ2-3; 12 nucleotides line up with TRBD2. J gave up 0 bases and V 6 bases, and 7 bases lay outside the gene matches. Germline CDR1 is LNHDA and CDR2 is SQIVND (reference sequence). The CDR3 covers 17 residues. CDR3 nucleotide sequence: TGTGCCAGTAGCAACACCGGGACTAGCGGGAGCACAGATACGCAGTATTTT. This translates into CASSNTGTSGSTDTQYF.

This chain uses TRBV19 with TRBJ2-3; weak D call: TRBD1 (5 bases). CDR3 length equals 13 residues. CDR1 LNHDA and CDR2 SQIVND come from the germline V gene (reference sequence). V lost 6 bases, J lost 2 bases, and 9 bases lay in between. The CDR3 DNA is TGTGCCAGTAGCGCAGGGTCCACAGATACGCAGTATTTT. Its translation is CASSAGSTDTQYF.

V is TRBV7-9 and J is TRBJ2-1, with 11 bases aligning to TRBD2. CDR1 and CDR2 from the germline V gene are SEHNR and FQNEAQ (reference sequence). Trimming cost V 5 bases and J 5 bases; bases outside gene matches: 5. This CDR3 has 15 amino acids. CDR3 sequence reads: CASSRGLAANNEQFF. The CDR3 DNA reads TGTGCCAGCAGCCGGGGACTAGCGGCAAACAATGAGCAGTTCTTC.

This chain links TRBV11-3 with TRBJ2-7; 9 bases line up with TRBD1. Germline-derived CDR1 and CDR2 are SGHNT and YENEEA. The V segment lost 5 bases and the J segment 3 bases; nucleotides outside the gene matches: 14. The CDR3 totals 17 residues. The CDR3 is CASSPLRPGQGYYEQYF. In DNA form, the CDR3 reads TGTGCCAGCAGCCCTCTAAGGCCGGGACAGGGCTACTACGAGCAGTACTTC. Full variable domain (remainder filled in from reference TRBV11-3 and TRBJ2-7): EAGVVQSPRYKIIEKKQPVAFWCNPISGHNTLYWYLQNLGQGPELLIRYENEEAVDDSQLPKDRFSAERLKGVDSTLKIQPAELGDSAVYLCASSPLRPGQGYYEQYFGPGTRLTVT.

The chain combines TRBV6-4 with TRBJ2-3, with 7 bases matching TRBD1. The CDR3 sequence is 14 residues long. CDR1 and CDR2 from the germline V gene are MRHNA and SNTAGT. V dropped 2 bases and J dropped 2; count of bases not matched to a gene: 1. The CDR3 here is CASSDGTDTDTQYF. CDR3 coding DNA: TGTGCCAGCAGTGACGGGACAGACACAGATACGCAGTATTTT.

The chain uses TRBV5-1 and TRBJ2-7; D unresolved. The CDR3 has 15 amino acids. CDR1 and CDR2 (germline): SGHRS, YFSETQ. The V gene lost 0 bases and the J gene lost 0 bases, with 10 bases spanning the gap. DNA for the CDR3: TGCGCCAGCAGCTTGGCCTCATGGAGCTCCTACGAGCAGTACTTC. It codes for CASSLASWSSYEQYF.

This clone was seen more than once but under ten times. The chain is built from TRBV5-1 and TRBJ2-7; 10 bases line up with TRBD2. Germline CDR1 SGHRS, CDR2 YFSETQ. CDR3 length: 16 amino acids. V dropped 2 bases and J dropped 3; count of bases not matched to a gene: 8. CDR3 nucleotide sequence: TGCGCCAGCAGCTTCGGTTCCCGGACTAGCGGCTACGAGCAGTACTTC. It encodes CASSFGSRTSGYEQYF.